This T cell receptor beta chain was observed in a study of cytotoxic CD8 clonotypes in ibrutinib-treated CLL (dated by TCRdb to the early 2020s). For context, the study as a whole: The cohort was composed of 10 to 11 relapsed/refractory and about 15 treatment-naive patients; IGHV unmutated status was identified in 17 patients. Cryopreserved peripheral blood mononuclear cells were obtained prior to treatment, at the time of response, and at either disease progression or sustained remission. On average, each sample had 255,043 productive templates and around 100,000 productive rearrangements. Of the approximately 91 people in the trial, some 28 had longitudinal samples available. Every remission and progressive disease sample was obtained while ibrutinib was still being received by the patients. Partial responses were observed in around 25 patients and complete responses in 2; after a median follow-up of 68 months, remission was maintained in approximately 15 patients and progression was observed in approximately 12. Samples at response were collected after a median of around twelve months of treatment, with a range of roughly 6 to 40 months. Results and caveats for the whole study, not just this receptor: Baseline clonality exceeded that of age-matched healthy donors and correlated strongly with circulating CD8+ T-cell counts. Sampling times were not matched between sustained-remission and progressing patients, and lymph node repertoires were not studied. Public clonotypes were rare and either shrank or stayed stable during treatment, and the rise in clonality at ibrutinib response reflected expansion of private clonotypes. An increase in clonality was observed at ibrutinib response, with clonality remaining stable during sustained remission and falling back toward baseline at progression.

In regard to this clone: It lacks a known antigen. Base quality data are lacking; no much larger clone is found one base away.

The goal of deep resolution MiSeq sequencing was a depth between 1 in 1 million and 1 in 200,000 T cells, and coverage averaged 10x per clonotype. The immunoSEQ hsTCRB Kit was used to generate TCR beta libraries. In the source study's methods: Data were analyzed with ImmunoSEQ Data Assistant and ImmunoSEQ Analyzer, with V, D and J genes assigned per IMGT definitions. Clonality, with values ranging from 0 to 1, was calculated as one minus the normalized Shannon entropy of productive rearrangement frequencies. Only overrepresented clonotypes making up at least 0.05% of each patient's repertoire were included in the public clonotype analysis. More than ten age-matched healthy donor repertoires from immuneACCESS were used as controls for clonality. Held by TCRdb, this immuneACCESS table contains in-frame sequences only and omits some clones. Under half of the omission traces to an unresolved V gene where checked; the cause of the rest is unknown. The D gene and trimming were derived from the DNA, and the V and J assignments and clone size from that table. This sample lists about 160,000 clones; about 88% were detected once. About 2.9% of the sample belongs to the ten largest clones.

V is clipped by 1 base and J by 11 bases, and the sequence between their germline boundaries is 23 bases long. There are 16 amino acids in the CDR3, from cysteine to phenylalanine inclusive. Only the CDR3 portion is preserved as DNA: 48 bases, with reading frame beginning at the first base. Based on the germline V gene (reference sequence), the CDR1 and CDR2 sequences are SEHNR and FQNEAQ. The meaning of the sample's time point label: progressive disease on ibrutinib. For TCR beta library preparation, around 2.1 micrograms of genomic DNA were extracted from the cryopreserved PBMCs. High-throughput TCR beta sequencing was performed on longitudinal blood samples from CLL patients receiving ibrutinib monotherapy. The patients took part in an open-label, single-center phase 2 trial of ibrutinib monotherapy.

Here the sequenced sample was PBMCs, taken at disease progression, from a patient treated with ibrutinib. This clonotype originated in a human donor with chronic lymphocytic leukemia. This receptor chain uses TRBV7-9 and TRBJ2-5; TRBD2 might be the D gene, on 6 matching bases. In nucleotide form, the sequence is TGTGCCAGCAGCTTAGAGCAGTCGGGACTGTGGAGGAGACAGTACTTC. This codes for CASSLEQSGLWRRQYF.